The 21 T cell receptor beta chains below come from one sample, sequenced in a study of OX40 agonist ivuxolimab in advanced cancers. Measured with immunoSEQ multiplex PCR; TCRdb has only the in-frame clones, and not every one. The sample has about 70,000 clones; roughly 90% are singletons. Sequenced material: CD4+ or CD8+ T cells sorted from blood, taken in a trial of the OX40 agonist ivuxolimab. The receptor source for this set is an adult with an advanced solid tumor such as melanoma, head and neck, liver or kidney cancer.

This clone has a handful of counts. The CDR3, as DNA: TGTGCCTGGAGTCGGACAGCTAAGAATCAGCCCCAGCATTTT. Amino acid sequence: CAWSRTAKNQPQHF. The J gene is TRBJ1-5, the V gene TRBV30; TRBD1 might be the D (6 bases). V was shortened by 2 bases and J by 4 bases, with 12 bases between the two germline ends. This CDR3 contains 14 residues. In germline, CDR1 is GTSNPN, CDR2 SVGIG (reference sequence).

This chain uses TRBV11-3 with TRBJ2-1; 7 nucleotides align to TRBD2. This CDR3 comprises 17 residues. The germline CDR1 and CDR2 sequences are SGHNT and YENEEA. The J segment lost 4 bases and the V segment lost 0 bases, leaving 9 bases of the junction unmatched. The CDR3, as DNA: TGTGCCAGCAGCTTAGATGGGAGCCTAGCGGCATACAATGAGCAGTTCTTC. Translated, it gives CASSLDGSLAAYNEQFF.

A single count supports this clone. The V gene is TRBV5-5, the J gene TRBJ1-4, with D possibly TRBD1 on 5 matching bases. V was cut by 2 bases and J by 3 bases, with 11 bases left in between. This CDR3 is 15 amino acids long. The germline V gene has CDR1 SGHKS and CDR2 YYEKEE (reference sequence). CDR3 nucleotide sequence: TGTGCCAGCAGCTTCACGTCACAGGCTAATGAAAAACTGTTTTTT. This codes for CASSFTSQANEKLFF.

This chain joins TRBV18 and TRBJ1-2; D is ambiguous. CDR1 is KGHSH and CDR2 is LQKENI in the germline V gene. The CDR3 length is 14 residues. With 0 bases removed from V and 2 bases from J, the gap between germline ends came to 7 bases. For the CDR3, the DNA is TGTGCCAGCTCACCACCGAACACCAACTATGGCTACACCTTC. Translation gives CASSPPNTNYGYTF. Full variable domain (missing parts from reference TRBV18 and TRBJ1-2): NAGVMQNPRHLVRRRGQEARLRCSPMKGHSHVYWYRQLPEEGLKFMVYLQKENIIDESGMPKERFSAEFPKEGPSILRIQQVVRGDSAAYFCASSPPNTNYGYTFGSGTRLTVV.

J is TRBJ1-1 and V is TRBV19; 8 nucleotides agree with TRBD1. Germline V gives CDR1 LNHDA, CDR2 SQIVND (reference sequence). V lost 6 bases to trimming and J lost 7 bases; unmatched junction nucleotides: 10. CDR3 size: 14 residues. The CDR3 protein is CASRADRGVGEAFF. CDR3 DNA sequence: TGTGCCAGTAGAGCAGACAGGGGAGTAGGTGAAGCTTTCTTT.

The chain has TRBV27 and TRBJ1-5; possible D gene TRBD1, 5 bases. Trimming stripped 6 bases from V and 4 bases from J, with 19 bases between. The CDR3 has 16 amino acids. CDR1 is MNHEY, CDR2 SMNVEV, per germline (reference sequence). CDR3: CASSPGGGARNQPQHF. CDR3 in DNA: TGTGCCAGCAGCCCCGGGGGGGGAGCAAGGAATCAGCCCCAGCATTTT.

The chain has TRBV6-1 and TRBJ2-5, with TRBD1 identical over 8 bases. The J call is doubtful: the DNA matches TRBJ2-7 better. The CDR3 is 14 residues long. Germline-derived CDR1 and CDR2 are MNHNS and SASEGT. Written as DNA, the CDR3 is TGTGCCAGCAGCCCGGGACAGGTGACCTACGAGCAGTACTTC. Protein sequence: CASSPGQVTYEQYF.

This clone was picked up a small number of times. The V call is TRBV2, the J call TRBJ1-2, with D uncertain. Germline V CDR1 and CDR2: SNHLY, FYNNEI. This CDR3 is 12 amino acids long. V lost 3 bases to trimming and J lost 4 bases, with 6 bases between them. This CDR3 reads CASSDSSYGYTF. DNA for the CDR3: TGTGCCAGCAGTGACAGCTCCTATGGCTACACCTTC.

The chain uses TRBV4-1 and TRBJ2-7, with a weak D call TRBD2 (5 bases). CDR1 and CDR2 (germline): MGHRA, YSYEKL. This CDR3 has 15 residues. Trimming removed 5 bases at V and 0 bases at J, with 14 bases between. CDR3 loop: CASSYGSGSSYEQYF. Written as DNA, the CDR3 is TGCGCCAGCAGCTATGGAAGTGGGAGCTCCTACGAGCAGTACTTC.

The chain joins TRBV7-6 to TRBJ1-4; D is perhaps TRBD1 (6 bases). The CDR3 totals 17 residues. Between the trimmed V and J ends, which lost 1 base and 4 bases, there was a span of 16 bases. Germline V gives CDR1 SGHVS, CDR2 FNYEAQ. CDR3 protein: CASSLGVAGAGNEKLFF. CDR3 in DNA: TGTGCCAGCAGCTTAGGGGTGGCAGGGGCTGGTAATGAAAAACTGTTTTTT.

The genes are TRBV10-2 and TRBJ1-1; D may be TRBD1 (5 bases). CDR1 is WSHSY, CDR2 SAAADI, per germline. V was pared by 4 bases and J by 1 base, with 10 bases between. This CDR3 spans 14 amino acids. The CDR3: CASSVGVRNTEAFF. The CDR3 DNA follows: TGCGCCAGCAGTGTGGGGGTAAGGAACACTGAAGCTTTCTTT.

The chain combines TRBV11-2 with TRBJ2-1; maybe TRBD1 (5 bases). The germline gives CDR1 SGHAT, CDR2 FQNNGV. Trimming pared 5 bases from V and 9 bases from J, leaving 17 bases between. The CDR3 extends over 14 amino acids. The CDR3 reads CASSPREQGGEQFF. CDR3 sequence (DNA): TGTGCCAGCAGCCCCCGAGAGCAGGGCGGTGAGCAGTTCTTC.

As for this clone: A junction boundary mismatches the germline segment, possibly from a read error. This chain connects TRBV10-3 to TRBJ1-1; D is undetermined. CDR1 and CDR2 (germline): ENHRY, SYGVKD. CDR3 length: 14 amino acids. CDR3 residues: CASSYGSLNTEAFF. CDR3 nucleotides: TGTGCCAGCAGTTACGGTAGCCTGAACACTGAAGCTTTCTTT.

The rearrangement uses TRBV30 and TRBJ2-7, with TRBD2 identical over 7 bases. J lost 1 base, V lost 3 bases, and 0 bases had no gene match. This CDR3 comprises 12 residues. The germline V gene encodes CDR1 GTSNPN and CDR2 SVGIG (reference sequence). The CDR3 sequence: CAWSGGSYEQYF. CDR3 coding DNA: TGTGCCTGGAGCGGGGGGTCCTACGAGCAGTACTTC.

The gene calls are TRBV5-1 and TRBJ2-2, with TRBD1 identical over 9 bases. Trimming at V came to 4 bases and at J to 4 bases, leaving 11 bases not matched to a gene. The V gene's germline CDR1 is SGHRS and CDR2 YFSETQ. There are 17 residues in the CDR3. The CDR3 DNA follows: TGCGCCAGCAGCCTCCGAACAGGGGGCATCGGCACCGGGGAGCTGTTTTTT. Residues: CASSLRTGGIGTGELFF.

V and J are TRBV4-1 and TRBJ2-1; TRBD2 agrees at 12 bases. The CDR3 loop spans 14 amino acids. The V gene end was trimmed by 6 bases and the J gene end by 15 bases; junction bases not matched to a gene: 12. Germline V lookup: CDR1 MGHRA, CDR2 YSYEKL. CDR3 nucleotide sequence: TGCGCCAGCAGGCTTCGGGCTAGCGGGGGGGATTGGTTCTTC. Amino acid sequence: CASRLRASGGDWFF.

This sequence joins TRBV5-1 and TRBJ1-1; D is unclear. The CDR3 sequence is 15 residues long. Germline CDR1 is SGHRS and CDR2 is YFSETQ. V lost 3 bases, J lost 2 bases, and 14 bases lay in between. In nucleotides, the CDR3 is TGCGCCAGCAGCTCCTTGGGCGGAATAAACACTGAAGCTTTCTTT. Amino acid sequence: CASSSLGGINTEAFF.

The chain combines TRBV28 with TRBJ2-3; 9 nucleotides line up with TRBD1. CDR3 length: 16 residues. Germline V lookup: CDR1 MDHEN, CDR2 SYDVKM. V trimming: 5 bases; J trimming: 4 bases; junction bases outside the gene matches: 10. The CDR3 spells CASSPSVGQGPDTQYF. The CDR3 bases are TGTGCCAGCAGTCCTTCTGTGGGACAGGGTCCAGATACGCAGTATTTT.

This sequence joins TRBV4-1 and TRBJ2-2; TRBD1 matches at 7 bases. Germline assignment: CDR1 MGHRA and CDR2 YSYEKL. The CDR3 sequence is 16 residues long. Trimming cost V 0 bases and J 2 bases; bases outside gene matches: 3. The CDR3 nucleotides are TGCGCCAGCAGCCAAGAGGGACAGCCCAACACCGGGGAGCTGTTTTTT. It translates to CASSQEGQPNTGELFF.

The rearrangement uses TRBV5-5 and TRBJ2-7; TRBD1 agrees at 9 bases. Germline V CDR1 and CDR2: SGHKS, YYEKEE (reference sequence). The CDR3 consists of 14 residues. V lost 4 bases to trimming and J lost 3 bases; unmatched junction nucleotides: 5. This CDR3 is CASSRGQGNYEQYF. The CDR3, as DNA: TGTGCCAGCAGCCGGGGACAGGGCAACTACGAGCAGTACTTC. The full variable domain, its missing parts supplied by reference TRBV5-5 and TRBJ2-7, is DAGVTQSPTHLIKTRGQQVTLRCSPISGHKSVSWYQQVLGQGPQFIFQYYEKEERGRGNFPDRFSARQFPNYSSELNVNALLLGDSALYLCASSRGQGNYEQYFGPGTRLTVT.

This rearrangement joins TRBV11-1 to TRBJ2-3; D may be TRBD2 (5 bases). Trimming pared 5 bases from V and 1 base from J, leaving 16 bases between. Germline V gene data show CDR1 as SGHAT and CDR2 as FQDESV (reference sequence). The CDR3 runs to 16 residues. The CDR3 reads CASSAVLSGGTDTQYF. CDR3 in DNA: TGTGCCAGCAGCGCGGTCCTAAGCGGAGGCACAGATACGCAGTATTTT.